A single sample gave rise to the 21 T cell receptor beta chains below, sequenced in a study of radiotherapy plus CTLA-4 blockade in lung cancer (dated by TCRdb to the late 2010s). The method was the immunoSEQ multiplex PCR assay. In its TCRdb copy, this immuneACCESS table keeps in-frame sequences only and misses some clones. Where compared with another copy, unresolved V genes explain less than half of these, and the others have no known cause. The sample table shows about 47,000 clones, and 60% to 80% are seen once. More than 6.5% of the sample lies in the top ten. The specimen comprised peripheral blood, sampled from a patient treated with radiotherapy plus ipilimumab. These TCRs come from a human donor with non-small cell lung cancer who had stable disease on radiotherapy plus ipilimumab.

V usage is TRBV4-1 and J usage is TRBJ1-1; a weak D match, TRBD1 (6 bases). CDR1 and CDR2 from the germline V gene are MGHRA and YSYEKL. The germline V and J ends were trimmed by 0 bases and 11 bases, with 16 bases remaining between them. The CDR3 has 14 residues. CDR3: CASSQERGSRSAFF. The CDR3 nucleotides read TGCGCCAGCAGCCAAGAGAGGGGGTCCCGGTCGGCTTTCTTT.

This clone was seen only a few times. The gene calls are TRBV11-2 and TRBJ1-4; D is perhaps TRBD1 (5 bases). This CDR3 spans 12 amino acids. Looked up from germline, CDR1 is SGHAT and CDR2 is FQNNGV. The ends were cut back, 2 bases at V and 10 bases at J, with 8 bases in the middle. In nucleotides, the CDR3 is TGTGCCAGCAGCTTAATTGGGGGAAAACTGTTTTTT. It specifies CASSLIGGKLFF.

The chain links TRBV29-1 to TRBJ1-3; D ambiguous. Germline V gives CDR1 SQVTM, CDR2 ANQGSEA. Trimming stripped 4 bases from V and 3 bases from J, with 7 bases between. The CDR3 consists of 12 residues. The CDR3 loop reads CSVAVIGNTIYF. In nucleotides, the CDR3 is TGCAGCGTTGCAGTGATTGGAAACACCATATATTTT.

The gene calls are TRBV27 and TRBJ2-1, with D tentatively TRBD2 (5 bases). Germline-derived CDR1 and CDR2 are MNHEY and SMNVEV (reference sequence). V gave up 7 bases and J gave up 9 bases, with 16 bases separating them. The CDR3 covers 13 residues. The chain's CDR3 is CASTSRQAGEQFF. DNA for the CDR3: TGTGCCAGCACCTCCAGGCAGGCGGGTGAGCAGTTCTTC.

This rearrangement joins TRBV19 to TRBJ1-2; D call uncertain. V lost 3 bases and J 3 bases, leaving 11 bases between the germline ends. CDR1 is LNHDA and CDR2 is SQIVND in the germline V gene (reference sequence). The CDR3 length is 14 residues. Here the CDR3 DNA reads TGTGCCAGTAGTATTCTCATTTCAGACTATGGCTACACCTTC. The encoded protein is CASSILISDYGYTF.

The V call is TRBV7-2, the J call TRBJ1-4; the D gene is possibly TRBD1 (5 bases). Germline CDR1 is SGHTA and CDR2 is FQGNSA. The CDR3 is 16 amino acids. Trimming pared 5 bases from V and 0 bases from J, leaving 13 bases between. The CDR3 loop is CASSPGTVTTNEKLFF. The CDR3 DNA is TGTGCCAGCAGCCCCGGGACGGTGACAACTAATGAAAAACTGTTTTTT.

The chain couples TRBV7-6 to TRBJ2-5, with 10 bases aligning to TRBD1. Germline loops: CDR1 SGHVS, CDR2 FNYEAQ. This CDR3 is built from 16 residues. V shed 0 bases, J shed 5 bases, and the junction held 6 bases outside the gene matches. The CDR3 nucleotides are TGTGCCAGCAGCTTAGCCGGGACAGGGGTTGGGGAGACCCAGTACTTC. Translation gives CASSLAGTGVGETQYF.

A remark on this clone: The sample contains more than one DNA sequence encoding this CDR3. The chain recombines TRBV28 with TRBJ1-1; D remains unclear. Trimming shortened V by 5 bases and J by 0 bases, and 1 base separated the two germline ends. CDR3 length equals 11 residues. The germline V gene has CDR1 MDHEN and CDR2 SYDVKM. The CDR3 bases are TGTGCCAGCAGTGTGAACACTGAAGCTTTCTTT. Encoded protein: CASSVNTEAFF.

The chain has TRBV11-2 and TRBJ1-5; TRBD1 matches at 10 bases. CDR1 is SGHAT, CDR2 FQNNGV, per germline. The CDR3 is 17 amino acids. The junction had 8 bases not matched to a gene; V was cut back by 2 bases and J by 4 bases. CDR3 loop: CASSLIGDRGRNQPQHF. In DNA, the CDR3 is TGTGCCAGCAGCTTAATAGGCGACAGGGGGCGGAATCAGCCCCAGCATTTT. The full variable domain, its missing parts supplied by reference TRBV11-2 and TRBJ1-5, is EAGVAQSPRYKIIEKRQSVAFWCNPISGHATLYWYQQILGQGPKLLIQFQNNGVVDDSQLPKDRFSAERLKGVDSTLKIQPAKLEDSAVYLCASSLIGDRGRNQPQHFGDGTRLSIL.

The chain links TRBV28 to TRBJ2-7; 7 nucleotides line up with TRBD1. V was pared by 8 bases and J by 3 bases, with 7 bases of the junction left unmatched. The CDR3 has 13 amino acids. Germline lookup yields CDR1 MDHEN and CDR2 SYDVKM. The CDR3 is CASSPGGNYEQYV. The CDR3 DNA follows: TGTGCCAGCTCCCCAGGGGGAAACTACGAGCAGTACGTC.

The gene calls are TRBV5-1 and TRBJ2-3, with 12 nucleotides matching TRBD2. Germline V gives CDR1 SGHRS, CDR2 YFSETQ. The V gene end was trimmed by 0 bases and the J gene end by 2 bases; junction bases not matched to a gene: 7. CDR3 length: 18 residues. CDR3 region: CASSLGRTSGGTTDTQYF. In DNA, the CDR3 is TGCGCCAGCAGCTTGGGACGTACTAGCGGGGGGACCACAGATACGCAGTATTTT.

V is TRBV5-1 and J is TRBJ2-3; TRBD1 matches at 10 bases. Germline assignment: CDR1 SGHRS and CDR2 YFSETQ. J lost 3 bases, V lost 6 bases, and 16 bases had no gene match. The CDR3 is 18 residues long. The CDR3 here is CASKNGRTGGPPTDTQYF. CDR3 nucleotides: TGCGCCAGCAAAAACGGGAGGACAGGGGGACCACCGACAGATACGCAGTATTTT.

This sequence joins TRBV21-1 and TRBJ1-2; the table assigns TRBD1, which was not confirmed against the DNA. TRBV21-1 is annotated as a pseudogene. The CDR3 is made up of 15 amino acids. This chain's CDR3 is CASSSWDRERDGYTF. In DNA, the CDR3 is TGTGCCAGCAGCTCATGGGACAGGGAAAGGGATGGCTACACCTTC.

The V and J genes are TRBV7-9 and TRBJ1-4; 7 bases match TRBD1. The CDR3 has 15 residues. Trimming at V came to 3 bases and at J to 4 bases, leaving 5 bases not matched to a gene. Germline V gene data show CDR1 as SEHNR and CDR2 as FQNEAQ (reference sequence). The CDR3 DNA follows: TGTGCCAGCAGCTTCGGCGGGACAGTTAATGAAAAACTGTTTTTT. Its translation is CASSFGGTVNEKLFF.

CDR3 nucleotides: TGTGCCAGCAGCCCTCAAGGGGGCGCAACTAATGAAAAACTGTTTTTT. Translated: CASSPQGGATNEKLFF. V and J are TRBV9 and TRBJ1-4, with 7 bases matching TRBD1. Trimming at V came to 4 bases and at J to 0 bases, leaving 6 bases not matched to a gene. CDR1 is SGDLS and CDR2 is YYNGEE in the germline V gene. The CDR3 is 16 amino acids. The whole variable domain, filled in from reference TRBV9 and TRBJ1-4, reads DSGVTQTPKHLITATGQRVTLRCSPRSGDLSVYWYQQSLDQGLQFLIQYYNGEERAKGNILERFSAQQFPDLHSELNLSSLELGDSALYFCASSPQGGATNEKLFFGSGTQLSVL.

This chain links TRBV2 with TRBJ1-2, with 10 positions matching TRBD1. V shed 6 bases and J 8 bases; nucleotides not matched to a gene: 12. CDR3 length equals 15 residues. In germline, CDR1 is SNHLY, CDR2 FYNNEI. This CDR3 reads CASRYSTDRGRGYTF. CDR3 bases: TGTGCCAGCAGATACTCAACCGACAGGGGGCGAGGCTACACCTTC.

The chain is built from TRBV15 and TRBJ2-5; D gene ambiguous. Germline V gene sequence: CDR1 LNHNV, CDR2 YYDKDF (reference sequence). CDR3 length: 12 amino acids. V gave up 3 bases and J gave up 5 bases, with 7 bases separating them. CDR3 region: CATSSARETQYF. The CDR3 DNA reads TGTGCCACCAGCAGCGCGCGGGAGACCCAGTACTTC.

This clone was detected a few times. This rearrangement joins TRBV13 to TRBJ2-3; D is uncertain. CDR3 length: 16 amino acids. Trimming pared 0 bases from V and 0 bases from J, leaving 10 bases between. In germline, CDR1 is PRHDT, CDR2 FYEKMQ (reference sequence). The CDR3 spells CASSLGLTASTDTQYF. CDR3 in DNA: TGTGCCAGCAGCTTAGGCCTTACAGCCAGCACAGATACGCAGTATTTT.

This chain uses TRBV7-8 with TRBJ1-4; D remains unclear. Trimming cost V 0 bases and J 3 bases, with 8 bases left between them. Germline-derived CDR1 and CDR2 are SGHVS and FQNEAQ. This CDR3 is built from 15 residues. Here the CDR3 reads CASSLASGSNEKLFF. The CDR3 DNA sequence: TGTGCCAGCAGCTTAGCGTCGGGCTCTAATGAAAAACTGTTTTTT.

The chain recombines TRBV7-8 with TRBJ2-3; perhaps D is TRBD1 or TRBD2 (5 bases each). There are 19 residues in the CDR3. The germline V gene has CDR1 SGHVS and CDR2 FQNEAQ. The V and J ends lost 4 bases and 7 bases respectively, with 30 bases between them. Here the CDR3 reads CASSSHLDNFPGRRYTQYF. DNA for the CDR3: TGTGCCAGCAGCTCACACCTAGATAATTTCCCGGGACGGAGATATACGCAGTATTTT.

V usage is TRBV11-2 and J usage is TRBJ1-1, with unresolved D. CDR3 length equals 13 residues. Germline V CDR1 and CDR2: SGHAT, FQNNGV. Trimming cost V 2 bases and J 7 bases, with 11 bases left between them. The CDR3: CASSLQVKFEAFF. The CDR3 nucleotides read TGTGCCAGCAGCTTACAGGTGAAATTTGAAGCTTTCTTT.